The 22 T cell receptor beta chains presented below share a single source sample, sequenced in a study of metastatic and nonmetastatic thyroid tumors. Using MiXCR, TCRdb reanalyzed the PCR reads. The table has roughly 98,000 clones, around 14% seen once. Each patient went into thyroid surgery without having received any treatment. Specimen: blood. The receptor source for this set is a female donor with papillary thyroid cancer or a benign thyroid nodule (not recorded which). Some clones in this sample may be carry-over from other donors' samples.

This clone was observed a handful of times. Being one base from a much bigger clone, this may be a read error. V gene TRBV7-9 combines with J gene TRBJ1-2, with TRBD1 matching over 7 bases. The length of the CDR3 is 15 residues. V was clipped by 7 bases and J by 5 bases; unmatched bases: 13. Germline V gives CDR1 SEHNR, CDR2 FQNEAQ (reference sequence). This CDR3 is CASIPLTGQIYGYTF. CDR3 nucleotide sequence: TGTGCCAGCATCCCACTCACGGGACAGATTTATGGCTACACCTTC.

Comment on this clone: This clone may be a read error of a much larger clone one base away. V is TRBV7-9 and J is TRBJ1-1, with 9 bases lining up with TRBD1. The ends lost 5 bases at V and 5 bases at J; junction bases unmatched: 9. Germline loops: CDR1 SEHNR, CDR2 FQNEAQ (reference sequence). This CDR3 region has 15 residues. CDR3 amino acids: CASSTSGTGSTEAFF. In DNA, the CDR3 is TGTGCCAGCAGCACGTCCGGGACAGGGAGTACTGAAGCTTTCTTT.

The table lists this clone with many counts. A read error may explain this, as a much larger clone is one base away. In the same sample, other DNA sequences code for this CDR3. V gene TRBV6-2 or TRBV6-3 combines with J gene TRBJ1-5; D is undetermined. CDR3 size: 16 residues. CDR1 MNHEY and CDR2 SVGEGT come from the germline V gene. Written as DNA, the CDR3 is TGTGCCAGCAGTTCTCCGACATCAGGTCGAAGTCAGCCCCAGCATTTC. Translating it yields CASSSPTSGRSQPQHF.

This clone was observed at least ten times. The CDR3 nucleotides are TGTGCCACCCTAACGAAAACAACGGATACTATAAACACCGGGGAGCTGTTTTTT. It codes for CATLTKTTDTINTGELFF. This sequence joins TRBV6-4 and TRBJ2-2; D gene uncertain. The CDR3 is 18 residues long. Per germline, CDR1 MRHNA and CDR2 SNTAGT. The ends were cut back, 10 bases at V and 2 bases at J, with 26 bases in the middle.

This clone was recorded many times. CDR3 in amino acids: CASSLDLGVSNQPQHF. CDR3 DNA: TGTGCCAGCAGCTTAGATCTCGGGGTTAGCAATCAGCCCCAGCATTTT. This chain joins TRBV11-3 and TRBJ1-5; D uncertain. CDR3 length equals 16 residues. The ends were cut back, 0 bases at V and 0 bases at J, with 9 bases in the middle. CDR1 and CDR2 (germline): SGHNT, YENEEA.

With regard to this clone: Because it lacks the conserved phenylalanine or tryptophan at the end, this CDR3 is likely a read error. The limits of the CDR3 on the DNA are not certain, so only TCRdb's listed CDR3 is given. The J gene is TRBJ2-7, the V gene TRBV30; whether TRBD1, the table's D call, matches the DNA was not checked. The CDR3 is 12 residues long, counting both termini. Germline CDR1 reads GTSNPN; CDR2 reads SVGIG (reference sequence). CDR3: CAWRPSGEGRYL.

This clone was seen at least ten times. J is TRBJ2-5 and V is TRBV28; weak D call: TRBD1 (6 bases). Germline-derived CDR1 and CDR2 are MDHEN and SYDVKM. The CDR3 sequence is 13 residues long. The germline V and J ends were trimmed by 5 bases and 2 bases, with 9 bases remaining between them. The DNA for the CDR3 is TGTGCCAGCAGTCCCCAGGGGCAAGAGACCCAGTACTTC. It encodes CASSPQGQETQYF.

This clone was seen more than once but under ten times. Other DNA sequences within the sample encode an identical CDR3. Here the CDR3 reads CSASDLGGGQETQYF. The CDR3 DNA is TGCAGTGCATCCGACTTAGGCGGGGGGCAAGAGACCCAGTACTTC. The V call is TRBV20-1, the J call TRBJ2-5; 8 positions agree with TRBD2. The V gene's germline CDR1 is DFQATT and CDR2 SNEGSKA (reference sequence). V shed 6 bases and J 2 bases; nucleotides not matched to a gene: 11. This CDR3 region has 15 residues.

This clone was detected ten times or more. The same CDR3 is also encoded by other DNA sequences in this sample. V usage is TRBV4-2 and J usage is TRBJ1-5, with 7 bases aligning to TRBD1. V trimming: 0 bases; J trimming: 3 bases; junction bases outside the gene matches: 5. The CDR3 contains 16 residues. The V gene's germline CDR1 is LGHNA and CDR2 YNFKEQ. The CDR3, as DNA: TGTGCCAGCAGCCAAGATTCAGGGGGAAACAATCAGCCCCAGCATTTT. Its translation: CASSQDSGGNNQPQHF.

V and J are TRBV6-2 or TRBV6-3 and TRBJ1-2; tentatively, D is TRBD1 (5 bases). Trimming left V 4 bases short and J 5 bases short, with 14 bases between. This CDR3 is built from 14 residues. Germline assignment: CDR1 MNHEY and CDR2 SVGEGT. The CDR3 protein is CASSSSRTGYGYTF. For the CDR3, the DNA is TGTGCCAGCAGTTCCTCCCGCACAGGATATGGCTACACCTTC.

This clone was found many times. V and J are TRBV6-1 and TRBJ2-1; weak D call: TRBD2 (5 bases). The ends were cut back, 3 bases at V and 1 base at J, with 10 bases in the middle. Germline-derived CDR1 and CDR2 are MNHNS and SASEGT. The CDR3 covers 15 residues. CDR3 protein: CASSEPGGSYNEQFF. The CDR3 DNA sequence: TGTGCCAGCAGTGAGCCTGGCGGGTCCTACAATGAGCAGTTCTTC.

In its sample, this clone was seen many times. This sequence joins TRBV18 and TRBJ1-5; D may be TRBD1 (6 bases). The CDR3 runs 15 residues. Germline V gives CDR1 KGHSH, CDR2 LQKENI. Trimming cost V 0 bases and J 3 bases, with 9 bases left between them. CDR3 bases: TGTGCCAGCTCACCACCCGGGACACCCAATCAGCCCCAGCATTTT. It yields the protein CASSPPGTPNQPQHF.

This clone has only a few counts. Being one base from a much bigger clone, this may be a read error. The chain recombines TRBV3-1 with TRBJ2-7, with D possibly being TRBD1 (6 bases). Trimming left V 1 base short and J 2 bases short, with 12 bases between. In germline, CDR1 is LGHDT, CDR2 YNNKEL (reference sequence). The CDR3 has 15 residues. This CDR3 reads CASSQAGTWPYEQYF. The CDR3 bases are TGTGCCAGCAGCCAAGCCGGGACATGGCCCTACGAGCAGTACTTC.

To note about this clone: It may be a read error: a sequence one base away is much more abundant. This chain joins TRBV20-1 and TRBJ1-2, with D possibly TRBD1 on 6 matching bases. The CDR3 consists of 13 residues. Germline V gene data show CDR1 as DFQATT and CDR2 as SNEGSKA (reference sequence). In DNA form, the CDR3 reads TGCAGTGCCACAGGGAACGCCAACTATTGCTACACCTTC. Its protein is CSATGNANYCYTF.

This clone was seen at least ten times. The rearrangement links TRBV11-2 to TRBJ2-7; D gene uncertain. V shed 3 bases and J shed 0 bases, with 6 bases lying between them. The length of the CDR3 is 13 residues. CDR1 SGHAT and CDR2 FQNNGV come from the germline V gene. CDR3 in DNA: TGTGCCAGCAGCTTCGGTAGCTCCTACGAGCAGTACTTC. It encodes CASSFGSSYEQYF.

A note on this clone: This may stem from a read error, because a much larger clone lies one nucleotide away. Other DNA sequences in the same sample also yield this CDR3. V is TRBV9 and J is TRBJ1-1; possible D gene TRBD1, 5 bases. Deletions cut 8 bases from V and 4 bases from J, with 27 bases between. CDR3 size: 17 residues. Germline V gene data show CDR1 as SGDLS and CDR2 as YYNGEE. DNA of the CDR3: TGTGCCAGTAGTCCGACCGGGACGCGACCGAGCAGCACTGAAGCTTTCTTT. It yields the protein CASSPTGTRPSSTEAFF.

This clone was observed at least ten times. This sequence joins TRBV5-5 and TRBJ1-1, with no clear D. CDR3 length equals 15 residues. Germline loops: CDR1 SGHKS, CDR2 YYEKEE (reference sequence). The V end lost 4 bases, the J end lost 4 bases, and 17 bases lay between the germline ends. The CDR3 nucleotides are TGTGCCAGCAGCCAGGTGGCCGGATGGGGCACTGAAGCTTTCTTT. This codes for CASSQVAGWGTEAFF.

This chain connects TRBV15 to TRBJ2-7, with D possibly being TRBD1 or TRBD2 (6 bases each). CDR1 and CDR2 from the germline V gene are LNHNV and YYDKDF (reference sequence). Trimming removed 7 bases at V and 4 bases at J, with 17 bases between. The length of the CDR3 is 14 residues. The DNA of the CDR3 is TGTGCCACCATCATAGTGGGGGGCCGGTACGAGCAGTACTTC. As protein: CATIIVGGRYEQYF.

Comments on this clone: A much larger clonotype is one base distant, so this may be a read error. Written as DNA, the CDR3 is TGCAGTGCCCCAGTAGGGGTGGGCGGGGAGCAGTACTTC. Protein product: CSAPVGVGGEQYF. The chain is built from TRBV20-1 and TRBJ2-7; either TRBD1 or TRBD2 may fit D (5 bases each). Trimming pared 6 bases from V and 7 bases from J, leaving 19 bases between. Looked up from germline, CDR1 is DFQATT and CDR2 is SNEGSKA (reference sequence). CDR3 length: 13 amino acids.

This clone has more than one count but fewer than ten. The sample carries other DNA sequences with the same CDR3. CDR3 residues: CASSLGRGTREETQYF. The CDR3 DNA reads TGTGCCAGCAGTTTAGGACGGGGCACTCGGGAAGAGACCCAGTACTTC. The rearrangement uses TRBV27 and TRBJ2-5, with D perhaps given as TRBD1 or TRBD2 (5 bases each). This CDR3 spans 16 amino acids. Looked up from germline, CDR1 is MNHEY and CDR2 is SMNVEV (reference sequence). Trimming took 2 bases from V and 3 from J, leaving 16 bases between them.

Ten or more counts support this clone. V gene TRBV29-1 combines with J gene TRBJ1-2; possibly TRBD1 for D (6 bases). Germline-derived CDR1 and CDR2 are SQVTM and ANQGSEA. This CDR3 has 16 amino acids. V was pared by 5 bases and J by 0 bases, with 19 bases between. CDR3 sequence reads: CSVRGGADQANYGYTF. CDR3 sequence (DNA): TGCAGCGTTAGGGGGGGGGCAGACCAAGCTAACTATGGCTACACCTTC.

This clone was seen repeatedly, ten times or more. This rearrangement joins TRBV10-2 to TRBJ1-2; 7 nucleotides align to TRBD1. The germline V gene has CDR1 WSHSY and CDR2 SAAADI. The V segment lost 9 bases and the J segment 3 bases; nucleotides outside the gene matches: 7. This CDR3 is 13 amino acids long. CDR3 nucleotides: TGCGCCAGTACTACAGGGGTGTACTATGGCTACACCTTC. Amino acids: CASTTGVYYGYTF.